This passage covers 7 T cell receptor beta chains from one sample sequenced in a study of PD-1 blockade in classical Hodgkin lymphoma. Time point reported: cycle 4 day 1 (C4D1), after more than five weeks of nivolumab. Every single patient, without exception, relapsed after autologous stem cell transplantation, and brentuximab vedotin exposure varied. Negative selection with magnetic separation was used to purify CD4+ T cells from thawed PBMCs. Clones were sequenced by immunoSEQ multiplex PCR, and TCRdb holds only the in-frame ones, with some missing. The sample consists of tens of thousands of clones, less than 75% of them appearing once. Specimen: CD4+ T cells from blood, collected before the fourth cycle of nivolumab. Receptor source: a human donor with classical Hodgkin lymphoma.

The chain couples TRBV11-2 to TRBJ1-6; TRBD1 agrees at 7 bases. Per germline, CDR1 SGHAT and CDR2 FQNNGV. The V gene end was trimmed by 3 bases and the J gene end by 9 bases; junction bases not matched to a gene: 2. This CDR3 has 13 amino acids. The CDR3 protein is CASSFRDSSPLHF. The CDR3 nucleotides are TGTGCCAGCAGCTTCAGGGACAGTTCACCCCTCCACTTT. Supplemented by reference TRBV11-2 and TRBJ1-6, the full variable domain reads EAGVAQSPRYKIIEKRQSVAFWCNPISGHATLYWYQQILGQGPKLLIQFQNNGVVDDSQLPKDRFSAERLKGVDSTLKIQPAKLEDSAVYLCASSFRDSSPLHFGNGTRLTVT.

This clone showed up just a few times. The chain carries TRBV4-2 and TRBJ1-3; 10 bases map to TRBD1. CDR3 length equals 16 residues. CDR1 is LGHNA, CDR2 YNFKEQ, per germline. Trimming removed 2 bases from V and 7 bases from J; junction bases left unmatched: 8. CDR3 coding DNA: TGTGCCAGCAGCCAATTACGGACAGGGGGTGTGAACACCATATATTTT. Its translation is CASSQLRTGGVNTIYF.

V gene TRBV5-1 combines with J gene TRBJ2-1; 12 bases agree with TRBD2. J was trimmed by 5 bases and V by 4 bases; bases with no gene match: 7. Germline V gene data show CDR1 as SGHRS and CDR2 as YFSETQ. The length of the CDR3 is 16 residues. CDR3 DNA: TGCGCCAGCAGCGTTATACTAGCGGGGGGACACAATGAGCAGTTCTTC. Translating gives CASSVILAGGHNEQFF.

This clone has a single count. V and J are TRBV19 and TRBJ2-3, with no clear D. Trimming left V 5 bases short and J 1 base short, with 7 bases between. This CDR3 has 13 residues. Germline CDR1 reads LNHDA; CDR2 reads SQIVND (reference sequence). The DNA of the CDR3 is TGTGCCAGTAGTCATACAGGCACAGATACGCAGTATTTT. Protein: CASSHTGTDTQYF.

This chain links TRBV5-6 with TRBJ2-7; D is undetermined. Trimming left V 4 bases short and J 2 bases short, with 16 bases between. Germline-derived CDR1 and CDR2 are SGHDT and YYEEEE. There are 15 residues in the CDR3. CDR3 region: CASSRAVGTTYEQYF. In nucleotides, the CDR3 is TGTGCCAGCAGCCGGGCGGTTGGTACAACCTACGAGCAGTACTTC.

The CDR3 region is CASSRRTEDEKLFF. CDR3 DNA: TGTGCCAGCAGCCGACGGACTGAAGACGAAAAACTGTTTTTT. The chain links TRBV5-4 to TRBJ1-4; D not resolved. This CDR3 spans 14 amino acids. Trimming took off 4 bases at V and 8 bases at J, with 15 bases between the two ends. CDR1 is SGHNT, CDR2 YYREEE, per germline (reference sequence).

The chain combines TRBV19 with TRBJ1-4; 8 bases map to TRBD1. V was clipped by 6 bases and J by 3 bases; unmatched bases: 9. The CDR3 loop spans 16 amino acids. Germline V gives CDR1 LNHDA, CDR2 SQIVND (reference sequence). CDR3 region: CASRSRGLRANEKLFF. The CDR3 DNA sequence: TGTGCCAGTAGGAGCAGGGGGCTAAGGGCTAATGAAAAACTGTTTTTT.